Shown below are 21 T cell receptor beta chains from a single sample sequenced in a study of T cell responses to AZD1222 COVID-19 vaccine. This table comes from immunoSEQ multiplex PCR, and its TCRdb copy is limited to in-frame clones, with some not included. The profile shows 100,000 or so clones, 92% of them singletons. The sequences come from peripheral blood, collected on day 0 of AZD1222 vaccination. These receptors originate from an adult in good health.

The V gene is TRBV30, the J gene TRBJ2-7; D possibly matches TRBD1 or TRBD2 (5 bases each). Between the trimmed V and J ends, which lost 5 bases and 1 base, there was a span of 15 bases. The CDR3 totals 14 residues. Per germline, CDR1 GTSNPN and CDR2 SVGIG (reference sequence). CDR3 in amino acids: CAWGETAESYEQYF. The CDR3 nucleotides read TGTGCCTGGGGGGAGACAGCGGAATCCTACGAGCAGTACTTC.

In DNA form, the CDR3 reads TGTGCCTGGAGTGACCCGGGGAGGGAAAACACCATATATTTT. Translating gives CAWSDPGRENTIYF. The rearrangement joins TRBV30 to TRBJ1-3; no definite D call. Per the germline V gene, CDR1 is GTSNPN and CDR2 is SVGIG (reference sequence). Trimming stripped 1 base from V and 6 bases from J, with 13 bases between. The CDR3 is made up of 14 amino acids.

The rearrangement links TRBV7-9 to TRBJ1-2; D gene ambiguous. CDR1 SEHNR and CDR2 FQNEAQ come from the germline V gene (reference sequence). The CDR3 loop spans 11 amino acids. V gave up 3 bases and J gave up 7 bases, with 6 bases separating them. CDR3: CASSFGVGYTF. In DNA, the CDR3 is TGTGCCAGCAGCTTTGGGGTTGGCTACACCTTC.

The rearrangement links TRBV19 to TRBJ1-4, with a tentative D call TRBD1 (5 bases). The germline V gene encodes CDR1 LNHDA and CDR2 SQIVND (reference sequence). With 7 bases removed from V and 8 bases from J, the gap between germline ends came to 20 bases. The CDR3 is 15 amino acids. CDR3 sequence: CASNDPQGPGEKLFF. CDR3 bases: TGTGCCAGTAACGATCCTCAGGGTCCAGGGGAAAAACTGTTTTTT.

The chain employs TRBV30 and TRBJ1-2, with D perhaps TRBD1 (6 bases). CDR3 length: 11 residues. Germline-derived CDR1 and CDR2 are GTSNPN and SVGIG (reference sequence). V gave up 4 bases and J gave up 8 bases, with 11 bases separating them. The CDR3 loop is CAWISGGGYTF. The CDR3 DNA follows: TGTGCCTGGATTTCGGGGGGCGGCTACACCTTC.

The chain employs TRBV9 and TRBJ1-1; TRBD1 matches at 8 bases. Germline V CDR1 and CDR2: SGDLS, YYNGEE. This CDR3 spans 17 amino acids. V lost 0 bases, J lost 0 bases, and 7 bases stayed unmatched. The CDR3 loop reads CASSVAPQGAMNTEAFF. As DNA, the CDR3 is TGTGCCAGCAGCGTAGCTCCCCAGGGGGCGATGAACACTGAAGCTTTCTTT. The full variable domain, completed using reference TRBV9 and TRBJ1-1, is DSGVTQTPKHLITATGQRVTLRCSPRSGDLSVYWYQQSLDQGLQFLIQYYNGEERAKGNILERFSAQQFPDLHSELNLSSLELGDSALYFCASSVAPQGAMNTEAFFGQGTRLTVV.

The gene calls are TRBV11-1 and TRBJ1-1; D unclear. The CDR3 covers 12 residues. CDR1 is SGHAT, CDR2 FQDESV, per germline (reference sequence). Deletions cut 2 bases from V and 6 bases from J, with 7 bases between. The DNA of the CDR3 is TGTGCCAGCAGCTTAAAGGTTCCTGAAGCTTTCTTT. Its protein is CASSLKVPEAFF.

The CDR3 bases are TGTGCCAGCTCAGAGGAATTCTCTGGAAACACCATATATTTT. Amino acids: CASSEEFSGNTIYF. The chain uses TRBV11-2 and TRBJ1-3; the D is unclear. V gave up 8 bases and J gave up 0 bases, with 11 bases separating them. The CDR3 contains 14 residues. Germline loops: CDR1 SGHAT, CDR2 FQNNGV.

CDR3 loop: CATPPYGQGGQPQHF. In DNA form, the CDR3 reads TGTGCCACCCCTCCGTATGGGCAGGGCGGGCAGCCCCAGCATTTT. The V gene is TRBV24-1, the J gene TRBJ1-5, with D possibly matching TRBD1 (5 bases). The CDR3 covers 15 residues. The V end lost 9 bases, the J end lost 7 bases, and 21 bases lay between the germline ends. Looked up from germline, CDR1 is KGHDR and CDR2 is SFDVKD.

The CDR3 region is CASRGDRGLSGTEAFF. The DNA for the CDR3 is TGTGCCAGTAGAGGGGACAGGGGGCTTTCGGGCACTGAAGCTTTCTTT. This chain links TRBV19 with TRBJ1-1, with TRBD1 identical over 12 bases. Germline CDR1 LNHDA, CDR2 SQIVND (reference sequence). V trimming: 6 bases; J trimming: 4 bases; junction bases outside the gene matches: 9. CDR3 length: 16 residues.

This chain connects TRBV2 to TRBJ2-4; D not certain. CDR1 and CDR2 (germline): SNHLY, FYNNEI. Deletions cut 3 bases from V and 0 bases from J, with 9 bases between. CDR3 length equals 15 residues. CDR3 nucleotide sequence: TGTGCCAGCAGTGACGCAAGACTAGCCAAAAACATTCAGTACTTC. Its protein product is CASSDARLAKNIQYF.

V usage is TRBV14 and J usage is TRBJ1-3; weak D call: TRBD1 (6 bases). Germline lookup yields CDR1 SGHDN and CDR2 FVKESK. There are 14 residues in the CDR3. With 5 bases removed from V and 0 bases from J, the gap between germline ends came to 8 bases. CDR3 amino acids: CASSWTASGNTIYF. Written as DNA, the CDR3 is TGTGCCAGCAGCTGGACAGCCTCTGGAAACACCATATATTTT. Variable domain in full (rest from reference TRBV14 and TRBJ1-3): EAGVTQFPSHSVIEKGQTVTLRCDPISGHDNLYWYRRVMGKEIKFLLHFVKESKQDESGMPNNRFLAERTGGTYSTLKVQPAELEDSGVYFCASSWTASGNTIYFGEGSWLTVV.

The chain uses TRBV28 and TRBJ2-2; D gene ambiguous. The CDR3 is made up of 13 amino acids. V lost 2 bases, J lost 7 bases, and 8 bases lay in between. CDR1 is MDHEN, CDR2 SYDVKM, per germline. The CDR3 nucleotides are TGTGCCAGCAGTTTAGGGCGAATCGGGGAGCTGTTTTTT. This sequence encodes CASSLGRIGELFF.

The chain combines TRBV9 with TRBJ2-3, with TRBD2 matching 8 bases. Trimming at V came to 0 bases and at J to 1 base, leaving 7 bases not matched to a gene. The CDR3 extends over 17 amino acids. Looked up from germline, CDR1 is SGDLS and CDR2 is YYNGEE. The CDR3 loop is CASSVDPTSGRTDTQYF. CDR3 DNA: TGTGCCAGCAGCGTAGACCCAACTAGCGGACGCACAGATACGCAGTATTTT.

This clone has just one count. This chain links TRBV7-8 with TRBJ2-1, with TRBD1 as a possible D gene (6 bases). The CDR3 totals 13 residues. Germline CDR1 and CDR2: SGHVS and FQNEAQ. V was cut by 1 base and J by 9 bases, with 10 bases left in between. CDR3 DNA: TGTGCCAGCAGCTTAGACCGCAGGGGTGAGCAGTTCTTC. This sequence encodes CASSLDRRGEQFF.

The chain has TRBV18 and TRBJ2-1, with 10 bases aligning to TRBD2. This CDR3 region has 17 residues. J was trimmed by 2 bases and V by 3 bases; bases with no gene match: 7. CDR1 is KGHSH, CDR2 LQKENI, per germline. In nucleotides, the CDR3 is TGTGCCAGCTCACCGGCTAGCGGGAGTATCACCTACAATGAGCAGTTCTTC. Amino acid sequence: CASSPASGSITYNEQFF.

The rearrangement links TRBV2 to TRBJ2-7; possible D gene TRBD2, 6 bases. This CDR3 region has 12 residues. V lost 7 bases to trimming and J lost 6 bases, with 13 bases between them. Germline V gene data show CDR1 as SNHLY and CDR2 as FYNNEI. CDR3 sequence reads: CASNSFGGEQYF. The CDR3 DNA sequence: TGTGCCAGCAACTCCTTCGGGGGCGAGCAGTACTTC.

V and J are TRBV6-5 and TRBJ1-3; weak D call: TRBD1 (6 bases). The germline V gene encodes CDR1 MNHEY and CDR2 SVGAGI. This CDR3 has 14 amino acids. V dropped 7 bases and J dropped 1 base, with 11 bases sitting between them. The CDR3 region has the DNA TGTGCCAGCACCGGAGGGGGATCTGGAAACACCATATATTTT. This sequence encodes CASTGGGSGNTIYF.

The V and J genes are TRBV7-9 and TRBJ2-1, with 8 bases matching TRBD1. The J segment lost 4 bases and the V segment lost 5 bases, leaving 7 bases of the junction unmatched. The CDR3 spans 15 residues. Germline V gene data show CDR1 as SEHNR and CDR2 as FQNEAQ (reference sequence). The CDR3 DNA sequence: TGTGCCAGCAGCAGGGGACAGGTCCTATACAATGAGCAGTTCTTC. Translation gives CASSRGQVLYNEQFF.

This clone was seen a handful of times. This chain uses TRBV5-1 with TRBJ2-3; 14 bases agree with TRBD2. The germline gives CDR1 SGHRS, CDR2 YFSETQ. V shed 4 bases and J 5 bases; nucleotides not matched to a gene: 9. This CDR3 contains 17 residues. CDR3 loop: CASSRTGTSGSQDTQYF. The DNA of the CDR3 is TGCGCCAGCAGCCGAACCGGGACTAGCGGGAGTCAAGATACGCAGTATTTT.

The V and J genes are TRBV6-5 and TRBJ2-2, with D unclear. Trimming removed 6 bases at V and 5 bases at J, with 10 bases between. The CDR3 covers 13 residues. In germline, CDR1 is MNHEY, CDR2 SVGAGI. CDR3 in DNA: TGTGCCAGCAGCCATACAGAGACCGGGGAGCTGTTTTTT. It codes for CASSHTETGELFF.